This T cell receptor beta chain was recovered during a study of blood T cell repertoires in COVID-19. Study as a whole: Sites in the United States, Italy and Spain provided acute and convalescent COVID-19 samples. The cDNA or gDNA used as material had been derived from T cells, B-cell-depleted T cells, or PBMCs.

The germline CDR1 and CDR2 sequences are MGHRA and YSYEKL. Trimming stripped 4 bases from V and 5 bases from J, with 14 bases between. CDR3 length equals 15 residues. Original handling: It was from reference gene primer amplification that nucleated cell counts were estimated. Profiling relied on immunoSEQ multiplex PCR, and the TCRdb table lists in-frame clones only, not all of them. The DNA was the basis for D and trimming; V, J and clone size are from that table. Here the sample spans nearly 350,000 clones, 90% to 95% being singletons. This clone was found a few times. The chain links TRBV4-1 to TRBJ2-2; no reliable D call. This TCR was recovered from a woman aged 18 to 35 who had recovered from COVID-19. The sequenced material came from peripheral blood. The CDR3 reads CASSRQAASTGELFF. The CDR3 nucleotides are TGCGCCAGCAGCCGCCAAGCCGCGTCGACCGGGGAGCTGTTTTTT.